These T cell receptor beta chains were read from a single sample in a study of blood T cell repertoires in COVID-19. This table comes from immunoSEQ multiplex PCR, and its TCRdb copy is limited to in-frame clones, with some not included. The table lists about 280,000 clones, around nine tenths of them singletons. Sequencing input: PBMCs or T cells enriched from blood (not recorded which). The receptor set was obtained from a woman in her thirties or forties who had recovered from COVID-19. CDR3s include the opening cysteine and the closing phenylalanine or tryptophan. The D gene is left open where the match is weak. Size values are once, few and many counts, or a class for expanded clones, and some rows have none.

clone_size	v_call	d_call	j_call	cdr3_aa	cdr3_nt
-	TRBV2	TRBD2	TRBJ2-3	CASSKGTTTDTQYF	TGTGCCAGCAGTAAAGGGACTACCACAGATACGCAGTATTTT
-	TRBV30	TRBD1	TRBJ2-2	CAGGRGTGDAGELFF	TGTGCCGGTGGACGCGGGACAGGGGATGCCGGGGAGCTGTTTTTT
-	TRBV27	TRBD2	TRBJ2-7	CASRGLAGDYEQYF	TGTGCCAGCCGCGGACTAGCGGGCGACTACGAGCAGTACTTC
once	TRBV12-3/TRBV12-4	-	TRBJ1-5	CASSADSQPQHF	TGTGCCAGCAGTGCCGACAGCCAGCCCCAGCATTTT
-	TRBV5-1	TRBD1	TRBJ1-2	CASSAGQGADGYTF	TGCGCCAGCAGCGCGGGACAGGGGGCGGATGGCTACACCTTC
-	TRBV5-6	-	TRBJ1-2	CASSPGELYGYTF	TGTGCCAGCAGCCCCGGTGAGTTGTATGGCTACACCTTC
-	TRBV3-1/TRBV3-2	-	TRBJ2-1	CASSQTRLKQFF	TGTGCCAGCAGCCAAACCAGGTTAAAGCAGTTCTTC
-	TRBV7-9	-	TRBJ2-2	CASSSQPGQTTGELFF	TGTGCCAGCAGCTCGCAACCGGGACAAACCACCGGGGAGCTGTTTTTT
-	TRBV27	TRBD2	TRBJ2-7	CASSSPSSGRYEQYF	TGTGCCAGCAGTTCACCATCTAGCGGGAGGTACGAGCAGTACTTC
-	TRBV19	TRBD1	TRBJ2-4	CASGGQLAKNIQYF	TGTGCCAGTGGGGGACAGTTAGCCAAAAACATTCAGTACTTC
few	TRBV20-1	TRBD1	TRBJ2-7	CSASPGQTQYEQYF	TGCAGTGCTAGTCCGGGACAGACCCAATACGAGCAGTACTTC
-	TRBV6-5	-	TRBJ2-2	CASSYRRNTGELFF	TGTGCCAGCAGTTACCGTAGGAACACCGGGGAGCTGTTTTTT
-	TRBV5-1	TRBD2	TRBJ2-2	CASSLLASGNTGELFF	TGCGCCAGCAGCTTGTTGGCTAGCGGGAACACCGGGGAGCTGTTTTTT
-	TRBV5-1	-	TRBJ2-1	CASSLVYYNEQFF	TGCGCCAGCAGCTTAGTCTACTACAATGAGCAGTTCTTC
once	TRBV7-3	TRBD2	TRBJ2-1	CASSLGLARRDEQFF	TGTGCCAGCAGCTTAGGACTAGCGCGACGGGATGAGCAGTTCTTC
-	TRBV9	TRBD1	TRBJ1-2	CASSGQGASYTF	TGTGCCAGCAGCGGCCAGGGGGCGAGCTACACCTTC
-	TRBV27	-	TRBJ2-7	CASREGSPLGDEQYF	TGTGCCAGCAGGGAGGGGTCGCCGTTAGGGGACGAGCAGTACTTC
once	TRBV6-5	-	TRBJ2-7	CASMLGRRGEQYF	TGTGCCAGCATGTTGGGCCGAAGGGGCGAGCAGTACTTC
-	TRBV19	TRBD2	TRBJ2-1	CASSISGTRSNEQFF	TGTGCCAGTAGTATTTCTGGGACTAGGAGCAATGAGCAGTTCTTC
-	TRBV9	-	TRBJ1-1	CASSGPGNTEAFF	TGTGCCAGCAGCGGACCGGGGAACACTGAAGCTTTCTTT
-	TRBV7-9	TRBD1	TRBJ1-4	CASSNLGGAGKLFF	TGTGCCAGCAGCAATCTAGGGGGCGCGGGAAAACTGTTTTTT
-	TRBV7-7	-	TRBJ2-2	CASSLGELGELFF	TGTGCTAGCAGCTTAGGGGAGTTGGGGGAGCTGTTTTTT
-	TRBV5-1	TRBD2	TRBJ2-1	CASSLPLTSGRSAGNEQFF	TGCGCCAGCAGCTTACCCCTGACTAGCGGGCGATCGGCGGGCAATGAGCAGTTCTTC
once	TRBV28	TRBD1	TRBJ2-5	CASSSGGAETQYF	TGTGCCAGCAGTTCAGGGGGCGCAGAGACCCAGTACTTC
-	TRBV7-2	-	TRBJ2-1	CASSLGVARRSYNEQFF	TGTGCCAGCAGCTTAGGAGTAGCCCGCCGCTCCTACAATGAGCAGTTCTTC
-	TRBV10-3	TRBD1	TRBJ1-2	CAISGTGGYTF	TGTGCCATCAGTGGGACAGGAGGCTACACCTTC
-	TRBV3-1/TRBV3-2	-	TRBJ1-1	CASSQVQGIAEAFF	TGTGCCAGCAGCCAAGTACAGGGCATCGCTGAAGCTTTCTTT
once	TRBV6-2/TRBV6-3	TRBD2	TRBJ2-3	CASSSKTSDPTDTQYF	TGTGCCAGCAGTAGCAAGACTAGCGACCCCACAGATACGCAGTATTTT
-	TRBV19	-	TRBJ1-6	CATKDSPNSPLHF	TGTGCCACGAAGGACAGCCCTAATTCACCCCTCCACTTT
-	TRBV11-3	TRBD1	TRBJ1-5	CASSLGLRGDQPQHF	TGTGCCAGCAGCTTAGGGCTCAGGGGGGATCAGCCCCAGCATTTT
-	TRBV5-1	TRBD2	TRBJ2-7	CASTGLAGSSYEQYF	TGCGCCAGCACGGGACTAGCGGGAAGCTCCTACGAGCAGTACTTC
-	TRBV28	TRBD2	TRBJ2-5	CASSLGSGLAEETQYF	TGTGCCAGCAGTTTGGGTTCGGGACTAGCGGAAGAGACCCAGTACTTC
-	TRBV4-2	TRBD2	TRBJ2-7	CASSQEWSGRDEQYF	TGTGCCAGCAGCCAAGAATGGAGCGGGAGGGACGAGCAGTACTTC
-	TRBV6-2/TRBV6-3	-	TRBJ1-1	CASSYSESRVNTEAFF	TGTGCCAGCAGTTACTCGGAATCCAGGGTGAACACTGAAGCTTTCTTT
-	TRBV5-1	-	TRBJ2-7	CASSSGTWSEQYF	TGCGCCAGCAGCTCCGGGACATGGAGCGAGCAGTACTTC
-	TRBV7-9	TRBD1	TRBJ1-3	CASSSPGTVSGNTIYF	TGTGCCAGCAGTTCGCCCGGGACAGTCTCTGGAAACACCATATATTTT
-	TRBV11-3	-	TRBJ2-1	CASSLIGNYNEQFF	TGTGCCAGCAGCTTAATTGGCAACTACAATGAGCAGTTCTTC
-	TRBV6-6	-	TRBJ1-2	CASSYSRGEIGYTF	TGTGCCAGCAGTTACTCGCGGGGGGAAATTGGCTACACCTTC
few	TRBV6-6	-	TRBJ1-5	CASSYGRYSNQPQHF	TGTGCCAGCAGTTACGGCAGGTATAGCAATCAGCCCCAGCATTTT
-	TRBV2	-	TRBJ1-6	CASRRDNYNSPLHF	TGTGCCAGCAGACGGGACAACTATAATTCACCCCTCCACTTT
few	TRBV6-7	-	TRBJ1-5	CASRVRQPQHF	TGTGCCAGCAGGGTACGGCAGCCCCAGCATTTT
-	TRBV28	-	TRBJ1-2	CASIKQGIDYGYTF	TGTGCCAGCATAAAACAGGGAATTGACTATGGCTACACCTTC
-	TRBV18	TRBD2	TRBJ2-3	CASSLAGGLTDTQYF	TGTGCCAGCTCACTGGCGGGAGGGCTCACAGATACGCAGTATTTT
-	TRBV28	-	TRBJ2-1	CASPNGNEQFF	TGTGCCAGTCCGAACGGCAATGAGCAGTTCTTC
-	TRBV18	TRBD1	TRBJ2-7	CASSPTGQDKGIYEQYF	TGTGCCAGCTCACCTACGGGACAGGACAAGGGGATATACGAGCAGTACTTC
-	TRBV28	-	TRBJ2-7	CASGLYYEQYF	TGTGCCAGCGGACTATACTACGAGCAGTACTTC
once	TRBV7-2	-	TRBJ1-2	CASSLLSYGYTF	TGTGCCAGCAGCTTATTGAGCTATGGCTACACCTTC
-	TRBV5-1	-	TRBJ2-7	CASSEDLTYEQYF	TGCGCCAGCAGCGAGGACTTAACCTACGAGCAGTACTTC
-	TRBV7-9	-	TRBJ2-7	CASSTSSAAYEQYF	TGTGCCAGCAGCACGTCTAGCGCTGCCTACGAGCAGTACTTC
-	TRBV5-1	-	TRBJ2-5	CASSRMQGGGETQYF	TGCGCCAGCAGCCGGATGCAGGGGGGTGGAGAGACCCAGTACTTC
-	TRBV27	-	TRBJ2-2	CASRWDSLNPGDTGELFF	TGTGCCAGCAGATGGGACTCGCTGAACCCGGGGGACACCGGGGAGCTGTTTTTT
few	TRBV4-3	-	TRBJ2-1	CASSQEGRGLYNEQFF	TGCGCCAGCAGCCAAGAGGGCAGGGGCCTCTACAATGAGCAGTTCTTC
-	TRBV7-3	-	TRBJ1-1	CASSISEDTEAFF	TGTGCCAGCAGCATTTCAGAGGACACTGAAGCTTTCTTT
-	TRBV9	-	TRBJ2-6	CASSVTSVITSGANVLTF	TGTGCCAGCAGCGTCACGTCAGTTATTACCTCTGGGGCCAACGTCCTGACTTTC
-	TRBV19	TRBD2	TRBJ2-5	CASRTSGANQETQYF	TGTGCCAGTAGGACTAGCGGGGCTAACCAAGAGACCCAGTACTTC
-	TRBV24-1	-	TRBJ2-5	CATSDLIPGSEETQYF	TGTGCCACCAGTGATTTGATTCCGGGGTCAGAAGAGACCCAGTACTTC
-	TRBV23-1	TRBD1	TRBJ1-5	CASSQRTGSNQPQHF	TGCGCCAGCAGTCAACGGACAGGGAGCAATCAGCCCCAGCATTTT
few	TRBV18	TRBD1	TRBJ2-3	CASSPPVTGGPDTQYF	TGTGCCAGCTCACCACCGGTGACAGGGGGCCCAGATACGCAGTATTTT
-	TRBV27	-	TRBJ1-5	CASTANQGAQPQHF	TGTGCCAGCACCGCTAATCAGGGTGCTCAGCCCCAGCATTTT